The rows below give T cell receptor beta chains drawn from one sample of a study of T cells after yellow fever vaccination. TCRdb redid the calling of the 5' RACE reads with MiXCR, one entry per CDR3 protein. The repertoire has about 370,000 distinct CDR3 sequences, roughly 10% of them found once; the top ten carry around 18%. The sequenced sample was PBMCs, obtained on the day of the first yellow fever vaccination. Every receptor here comes from a man between 18 and 29 years old who received the YFV17D yellow fever vaccine. CDR3s include the opening cysteine and the closing phenylalanine or tryptophan. The D gene is left open where the match is weak. Where a row states a size, it is once, few, many or the class of an expanded clone; other rows omit it.

CDR3 protein: CASSWGTGQNTGELFF
CDR3 DNA: TGCGCCAGCAGCTGGGGGACAGGGCAAAACACCGGGGAGCTGTTTTTT
clone size: many
J gene: TRBJ2-2
D gene: TRBD1
V gene: TRBV5-1

CDR3 protein: CATRQHGNTEAFF
CDR3 DNA: TGTGCCACCCGACAGCACGGGAACACTGAAGCTTTCTTT
clone size: -
J gene: TRBJ1-1
D gene: -
V gene: TRBV19

CDR3 protein: CSARDVLGGGIHETQYF
CDR3 DNA: TGCAGTGCTAGAGATGTGTTGGGCGGGGGGATCCATGAGACCCAGTACTTC
clone size: few
J gene: TRBJ2-5
D gene: TRBD2
V gene: TRBV20-1

CDR3 protein: CASSQAERYEQYF
CDR3 DNA: TGCGCCAGCAGCCAAGCGGAGCGATACGAGCAGTACTTC
clone size: few
J gene: TRBJ2-7
D gene: -
V gene: TRBV4-3

CDR3 protein: CASSLDRDLKKQYF
CDR3 DNA: TGTGCCAGCAGCCTAGACAGGGATCTTAAAAAGCAGTACTTC
clone size: many
J gene: TRBJ2-7
D gene: TRBD1
V gene: TRBV2

CDR3 protein: CASSSAGTTNTGELFF
CDR3 DNA: TGTGCCAGCAGCTCAGCCGGGACGACGAACACCGGGGAGCTGTTTTTT
clone size: few
J gene: TRBJ2-2
D gene: -
V gene: TRBV5-4

CDR3 protein: CASSPGQGENTGELFF
CDR3 DNA: TGTGCCAGCTCGCCCGGACAGGGCGAGAACACCGGGGAGCTGTTTTTT
clone size: -
J gene: TRBJ2-2
D gene: TRBD1
V gene: TRBV18

CDR3 protein: CSASEIGGNNEQFF
CDR3 DNA: TGCAGTGCTAGCGAGATTGGGGGGAACAATGAGCAGTTCTTC
clone size: few
J gene: TRBJ2-1
D gene: -
V gene: TRBV20-1

CDR3 protein: CASSTDSEKLFF
CDR3 DNA: TGTGCCAGCAGCACGGACAGTGAAAAACTGTTTTTT
clone size: -
J gene: TRBJ1-4
D gene: -
V gene: TRBV7-2

CDR3 protein: CSARDPLNNEQFF
CDR3 DNA: TGCAGTGCTAGAGATCCCCTGAACAATGAGCAGTTCTTC
clone size: many
J gene: TRBJ2-1
D gene: -
V gene: TRBV20-1

CDR3 protein: CASTRTGGYSQETQYF
CDR3 DNA: TGTGCCAGCACCCGTACCGGGGGTTATAGCCAAGAGACCCAGTACTTC
clone size: -
J gene: TRBJ2-5
D gene: -
V gene: TRBV7-9

CDR3 protein: CASSPLGASTDTQYF
CDR3 DNA: TGTGCCAGCAGCCCTCTCGGGGCCAGCACAGATACGCAGTATTTT
clone size: few
J gene: TRBJ2-3
D gene: -
V gene: TRBV27

CDR3 protein: CASSLRAGDPYEQYF
CDR3 DNA: TGTGCCAGCAGCTTGAGGGCAGGGGATCCCTACGAGCAGTACTTC
clone size: few
J gene: TRBJ2-7
D gene: -
V gene: TRBV7-6

CDR3 protein: CASAGETQYF
CDR3 DNA: TGTGCCAGCGCGGGAGAGACCCAGTACTTC
clone size: few
J gene: TRBJ2-5
D gene: -
V gene: TRBV14

CDR3 protein: CASNRETGTQYF
CDR3 DNA: TGTGCCAGCAATCGGGAAACCGGTACGCAGTATTTT
clone size: -
J gene: TRBJ2-3
D gene: -
V gene: TRBV9

CDR3 protein: CSSSRGGSNTEAFF
CDR3 DNA: TGCTCCAGCAGCCGCGGAGGGTCCAACACTGAAGCTTTCTTT
clone size: -
J gene: TRBJ1-1
D gene: -
V gene: TRBV5-1

CDR3 protein: CASSLGAPGGTEAFF
CDR3 DNA: TGTGCCAGCAGCTTGGGGGCGCCCGGTGGTACTGAAGCTTTCTTT
clone size: many
J gene: TRBJ1-1
D gene: -
V gene: TRBV5-5

CDR3 protein: CASSEDTYNEQFF
CDR3 DNA: TGTGCCAGCAGTGAGGACACCTACAATGAGCAGTTCTTC
clone size: many
J gene: TRBJ2-1
D gene: -
V gene: TRBV6-4

CDR3 protein: CAADLAGTDTQYF
CDR3 DNA: TGCGCTGCTGACCTAGCGGGTACAGATACGCAGTATTTT
clone size: many
J gene: TRBJ2-3
D gene: TRBD2
V gene: TRBV20-1

CDR3 protein: CASSLNRGPLYGYTF
CDR3 DNA: TGTGCCAGCAGTTTGAACAGGGGGCCCCTCTATGGCTACACCTTC
clone size: few
J gene: TRBJ1-2
D gene: TRBD1
V gene: TRBV7-8